This T cell receptor beta chain was sequenced during a study of T-cell memory formation after mild COVID-19. Overall study: In these data, TCR clusters were largely donor specific. Findings and caveats of the study: Some clones that responded turned up in pre-infection memory, which suggests that cross-reactive memory joined in. CD4/CD8 balance characterized clones contracting day 15 to 85, and CD4+ skew characterized later expanders.

V was clipped by 5 bases and J by 9 bases; unmatched bases: 7. The CDR3 has 15 amino acids. Barcoded TCR alpha and TCR beta cDNA libraries with UMIs came from 5'RACE using constant-segment primers. One entry per CDR3 protein, called by TCRdb with MiXCR from the 5' RACE reads. The sample shows 350,000 to 500,000 distinct CDR3 sequences, about a sixth of them seen only once. Details on this clonotype: Antigen: not known.

This sequence originates from a man aged 18 to 30 who had mild COVID-19 (a few samples of this study predate the infection). Cell type and time point are not known. Sample: PBMCs or a T cell subset sorted from them (not recorded which). The chain links TRBV12-3 or TRBV12-4 to TRBJ2-1; 13 positions match TRBD2. CDR3 nucleotide sequence: TGTGCCAGCAGTCCAACTACTAGCGGGGGGGGTGAGCAGTTCTTC. Its protein product is CASSPTTSGGGEQFF.